The rows below give T cell receptor beta chains drawn from one sample of a study of PD-1 blockade in classical Hodgkin lymphoma. Method: immunoSEQ multiplex PCR; TCRdb's copy keeps in-frame clones and lacks some. In the table there are roughly 10,000 clones, 80% to 90% of which are singletons. The sample in question was peripheral blood mononuclear cells (PBMCs), obtained before the fourth cycle of nivolumab. The receptors were gathered from a human donor with classical Hodgkin lymphoma. Each CDR3 is given without its conserved first and last residue. Each record gives: J gene, V gene, CDR3 length, clone size, CDR3 protein. Clone size, where shown, is once, few, many, or a class for clones that have expanded.

J: TRBJ2-3; V: TRBV19; length: 13; size: .; CDR3: ASSISSLSTDTQY
J: TRBJ2-4; V: TRBV5-4; length: 12; size: few; CDR3: ASSSPEGSNIQY
J: TRBJ1-3; V: TRBV19; length: 13; size: .; CDR3: ASRGGPTAGNTIY
J: TRBJ1-1; V: TRBV27; length: 12; size: .; CDR3: ASSSAHGSLEAF
J: TRBJ2-2; V: TRBV18; length: 16; size: .; CDR3: ASSRFAPGTGPTGELF
J: TRBJ2-5; V: TRBV5-4; length: 14; size: .; CDR3: ASSLPTSGGRETQY
J: TRBJ1-4; V: TRBV28; length: 12; size: .; CDR3: ASSLRAEDEKLF
J: TRBJ2-5; V: TRBV7-9; length: 16; size: .; CDR3: ASSFFFARLAVQETQY
J: TRBJ2-2; V: TRBV5-4; length: 16; size: few; CDR3: ASSKGLAGGTNTGELF
J: TRBJ2-7; V: TRBV14; length: 14; size: .; CDR3: ASSQQGQLSSYEQY
J: TRBJ2-7; V: TRBV7-6; length: 13; size: .; CDR3: ASSLGDREMYEQY
J: TRBJ1-5; V: TRBV6-5; length: 11; size: .; CDR3: ASSSDTLEPQH
J: TRBJ1-4; V: TRBV6-5; length: 9; size: .; CDR3: ASLAGEKLF
J: TRBJ2-5; V: TRBV9; length: 14; size: .; CDR3: ASSAGWTGGRETQY
J: TRBJ2-3; V: TRBV5-6; length: 13; size: .; CDR3: ASTSSGGSTDTQY
J: TRBJ2-5; V: TRBV11-3; length: 12; size: .; CDR3: ASSLYRVEETQY
J: TRBJ2-3; V: TRBV5-1; length: 13; size: .; CDR3: ASSLAVLNADTQY
J: TRBJ1-1; V: TRBV4-1; length: 13; size: .; CDR3: ASSPGWTGNAEAF
J: TRBJ1-2; V: TRBV25-1; length: 13; size: .; CDR3: ASSFSDRDRNGYT
J: TRBJ2-1; V: TRBV7-2; length: 14; size: .; CDR3: ASRITGRGIYNEQF
J: TRBJ1-1; V: TRBV4-3; length: 12; size: .; CDR3: ASSQEILNTEAF
J: TRBJ2-5; V: TRBV25-1; length: 13; size: .; CDR3: ASSPSGGAGETQY
J: TRBJ1-5; V: TRBV2; length: 12; size: .; CDR3: ASSVSGYNQPQH
J: TRBJ1-2; V: TRBV19; length: 13; size: .; CDR3: ASSISVGGAYGYT
J: TRBJ2-1; V: TRBV27; length: 9; size: .; CDR3: ASSLENEQF
J: TRBJ2-3; V: TRBV5-5; length: 14; size: .; CDR3: ASSLNLAPSTDTQY
J: TRBJ1-2; V: TRBV5-4; length: 14; size: .; CDR3: ASRNLGVSANYGYT
J: TRBJ1-6; V: TRBV4-3; length: 13; size: .; CDR3: ASSFQQPDNSPLH
J: TRBJ1-2; V: TRBV9; length: 17; size: .; CDR3: ASSESRDRGRMGLYGYT
J: TRBJ1-5; V: TRBV28; length: 11; size: .; CDR3: ASSLWRNQPQH
J: TRBJ2-5; V: TRBV7-2; length: 13; size: .; CDR3: ASSLAQGGVETQY
J: TRBJ2-1; V: TRBV4-3; length: 15; size: .; CDR3: ASSQETVGASYNEQF
J: TRBJ1-3; V: TRBV4-3; length: 13; size: .; CDR3: ASSQDRLERNTIY
J: TRBJ1-5; V: TRBV27; length: 12; size: .; CDR3: ASSSGRDNQPQH
J: TRBJ1-2; V: TRBV7-9; length: 13; size: .; CDR3: ASSLYAGTNYGYT
J: TRBJ1-4; V: TRBV5-8; length: 14; size: .; CDR3: ASSLTLGTANEKLF
J: TRBJ2-1; V: TRBV11-1; length: 10; size: .; CDR3: ASSKTYNEQF
J: TRBJ2-7; V: TRBV5-1; length: 13; size: .; CDR3: ASSFSSGGVYEQY
J: TRBJ2-7; V: TRBV5-1; length: 13; size: .; CDR3: ASSLWGHNSYEQY
J: TRBJ2-7; V: TRBV27; length: 13; size: .; CDR3: ASSLVGGLFYEQY
J: TRBJ2-3; V: TRBV5-4; length: 12; size: .; CDR3: ASSVSPGEVMQY
J: TRBJ1-1; V: TRBV10-3; length: 12; size: .; CDR3: AISASTGNTEAF
J: TRBJ1-1; V: TRBV29-1; length: 15; size: .; CDR3: SVGGLTLGGVGTEAF
J: TRBJ1-4; V: TRBV25-1; length: 13; size: .; CDR3: ASSEYKGYREKLF
J: TRBJ2-5; V: TRBV5-1; length: 14; size: .; CDR3: ASSSGTSGVGETQY
J: TRBJ1-5; V: TRBV18; length: 12; size: .; CDR3: ASSDQGVGQPQH
J: TRBJ1-1; V: TRBV2; length: 12; size: .; CDR3: ASSVGSMNTEAF